This TCR beta chain is drawn from a study of T cell responses to AZD1222 COVID-19 vaccine (dated by TCRdb to about 2021). Background on the whole study: AZD1222 recipients with second doses at about 4 weeks or about 12 weeks were pooled, because spike-specific TCR depth and breadth did not differ between schedules. A total of 233 trial participants underwent TCR sequencing, of whom roughly 210 had received two doses of AZD1222 and roughly 26 had received two doses of the MenACWY control vaccine. Enrollment into the trials was organized by age into subgroups of 18-55, 56-69 and 70-plus years, and those subgroups contained approximately 160, 26 and 62 TCR-sequenced participants, respectively.

What the time point label conveys for this sample: baseline before first vaccination. Vaccinee samples were obtained from the UK trials COV001 and COV002, which included a single-blind randomized controlled phase 2/3 trial of AZD1222 (ChAdOx1 nCoV-19) in healthy adults. Trial participant PBMC samples were collected at day 0 and day 28 after the second dose for TCRbeta chain sequencing. Overall study results and their limits: Vaccine-associated CD4 TCRs spanned the whole spike protein, with dominant responses in regions 160-218 and 743-854. Nearly half of unique spike-specific TCRs reportedly recognized epitopes outside regions mutated in the B.1.351 and B.1.1.7 variants. Only a handful of AZD1222 recipients were SARS-CoV-2 seropositive at baseline, limiting conclusions about previously exposed vaccinees. In the small 56-69-year group, the increase in depth fell short of significance, most likely because of low power. A significant rise in spike-specific TCR breadth and depth was observed after two AZD1222 doses relative to day 0 and relative to MenACWY recipients. Most participants were white British and females outnumbered males, and the authors suggested that clonal diversity may have been underestimated. Because no day 14 peak-response samples were available, the repertoires could be characterized only after the peak T cell response.

About this clone itself: The target of this receptor is not known. No per-base quality is available; no much larger clone lies one base away.

The CDR3 regions of human TCRbeta chains were analyzed by immunosequencing. Under the source paper's analysis protocol: Repertoire TCRs were checked for matches against a reference library of SARS-CoV-2-specific TCRs that had been generated using the MIRA antigen-specificity platform. Breadth meant the fraction of unique TCRs that were SARS-CoV-2-associated, whereas depth meant the fraction of total T cells that were SARS-CoV-2-associated. Using the MIRA data, each spike-specific TCR was assigned both to the spike region to which the TCR was reactive and to a CD4 or CD8 class. Log10-transformed breadth and depth values were compared by one-way ANOVA with Sidak's multiple comparisons tests. Here the immuneACCESS table is served through TCRdb, limited to in-frame sequences with V and J called. Missing clones are a known gap in these copies; in checked studies unresolved V genes cover under half, and the rest lacks a known reason. For V, J and clone size, that table is used; D and trimming come from the DNA. The table for this sample lists 150,000 to 180,000 clones; about nine tenths of them were counted only once. 1.5% to 2% of the sample goes to the ten largest clones.

Its CDR3 holds 13 amino acids, cysteine through phenylalanine. This entry keeps only the CDR3 DNA: 39 bases, framed from base 1. The germline ends are 11 bases apart after V is trimmed by 9 bases and J by 2 bases. In the germline V gene (reference sequence), CDR1 corresponds to LNHNV and CDR2 to YYDKDF. This receptor was obtained from an adult in good health. This chain is built from TRBV15 and TRBJ1-5; a tentative D call is TRBD1 (5 bases match). This material consisted of peripheral blood, taken on day 0 of AZD1222 vaccination. The CDR3 has the sequence CATGTEGNQPQHF. The nucleotide sequence is given as TGTGCCACTGGGACCGAGGGCAATCAGCCCCAGCATTTT.